This paragraph covers one T cell receptor (beta chain) sequence. The data belong to a study of PD-L1 blockade in urothelial cancer. In the study overall: Patients took up atezolizumab around 2014 at 1,200 mg intravenously every 3 weeks. Patients' prior chemotherapy regimens numbered 0 to 3.

As for time point: pretreatment peripheral blood. Diagnoses among patients were locally advanced or metastatic urothelial carcinoma. Pretreatment sampling and on-treatment sampling together yielded between 1 and 8 samples for each patient. The CDR3 has 12 amino acids. Germline V gene lookup returns CDR1 SEHNR and CDR2 FQNEAQ (reference sequence). V was trimmed by 5 bases and J by 8 bases, leaving 10 bases between them. The table came from immunoSEQ multiplex PCR; TCRdb's copy has only in-frame clones and leaves some out. The repertoire holds 60,000 or so clones, with 85% to 90% as singletons. This sequence was found in an older man with urothelial cancer. V is TRBV7-9 and J is TRBJ2-1; D is ambiguous. The specimen comprised PBMCs, sampled around atezolizumab (anti-PD-L1) treatment. CDR3 region: CASSPSLDEQFF. The CDR3 DNA reads TGTGCCAGCAGCCCCTCCTTAGATGAGCAGTTCTTC. Drawing the rest from reference TRBV7-9 and TRBJ2-1, the complete variable domain is DTGVSQNPRHKITKRGQNVTFRCDPISEHNRLYWYRQTLGQGPEFLTYFQNEAQLEKSRLLSDRFSAERPKGSFSTLEIQRTEQGDSAMYLCASSPSLDEQFFGPGTRLTVL.